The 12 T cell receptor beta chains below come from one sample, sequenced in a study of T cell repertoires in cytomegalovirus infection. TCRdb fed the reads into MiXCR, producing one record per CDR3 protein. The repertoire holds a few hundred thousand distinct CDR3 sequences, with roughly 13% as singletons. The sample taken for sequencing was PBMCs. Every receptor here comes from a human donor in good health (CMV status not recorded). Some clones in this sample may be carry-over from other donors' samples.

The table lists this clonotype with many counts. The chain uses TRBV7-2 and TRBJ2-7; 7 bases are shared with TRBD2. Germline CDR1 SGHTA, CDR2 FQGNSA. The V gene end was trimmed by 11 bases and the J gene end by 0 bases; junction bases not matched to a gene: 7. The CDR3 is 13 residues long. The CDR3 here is CAAGGVGSYEQYF. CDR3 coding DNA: TGTGCCGCTGGGGGGGTTGGCTCCTACGAGCAGTACTTC.

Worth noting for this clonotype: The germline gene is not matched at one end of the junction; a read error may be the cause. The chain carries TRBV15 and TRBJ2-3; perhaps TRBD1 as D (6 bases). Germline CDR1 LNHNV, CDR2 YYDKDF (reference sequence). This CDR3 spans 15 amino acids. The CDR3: CATSRRRGDTDTQCF. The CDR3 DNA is TGTGCCACCAGCAGGAGGCGAGGGGACACAGATACGCAGTGTTTT. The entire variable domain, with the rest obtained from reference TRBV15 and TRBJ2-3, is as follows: DAMVIQNPRYQVTQFGKPVTLSCSQTLNHNVMYWYQQKSSQAPKLLFHYYDKDFNNEADTPDNFQSRRPNTSFCFLDIRSPGLGDTAMYLCATSRRRGDTDTQCFGPGTRLTVL.

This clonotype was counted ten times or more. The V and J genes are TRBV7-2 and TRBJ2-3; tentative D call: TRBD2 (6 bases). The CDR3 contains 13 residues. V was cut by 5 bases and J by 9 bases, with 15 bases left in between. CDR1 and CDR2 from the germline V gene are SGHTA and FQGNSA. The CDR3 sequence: CASSPDYPMTQYF. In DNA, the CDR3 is TGTGCCAGCAGCCCGGACTACCCCATGACGCAGTATTTT.

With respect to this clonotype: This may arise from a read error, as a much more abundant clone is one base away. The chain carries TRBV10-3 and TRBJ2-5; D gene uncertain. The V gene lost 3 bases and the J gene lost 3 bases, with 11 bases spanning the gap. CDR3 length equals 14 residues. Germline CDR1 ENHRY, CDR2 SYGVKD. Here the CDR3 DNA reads TGTGCCATCAGTGACGGGCTTCAAGAAGAGACCCAGTACTTC. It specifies CAISDGLQEETQYF.

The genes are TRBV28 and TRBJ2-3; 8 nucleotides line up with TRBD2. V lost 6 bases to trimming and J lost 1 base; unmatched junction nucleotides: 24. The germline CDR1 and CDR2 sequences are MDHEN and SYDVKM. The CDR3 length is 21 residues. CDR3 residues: CASSYPTGGFWREDGTDTQYF. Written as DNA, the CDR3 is TGTGCCAGCAGCTACCCCACCGGGGGGTTTTGGCGGGAGGACGGCACAGATACGCAGTATTTT. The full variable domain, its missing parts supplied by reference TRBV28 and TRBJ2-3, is DVKVTQSSRYLVKRTGEKVFLECVQDMDHENMFWYRQDPGLGLRLIYFSYDVKMKEKGDIPEGYSVSREKKERFSLILESASTNQTSMYLCASSYPTGGFWREDGTDTQYFGPGTRLTVL.

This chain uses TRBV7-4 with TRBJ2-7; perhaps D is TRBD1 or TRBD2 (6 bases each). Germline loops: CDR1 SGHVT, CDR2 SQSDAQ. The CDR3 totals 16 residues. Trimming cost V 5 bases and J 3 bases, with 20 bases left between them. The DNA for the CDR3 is TGTGCCAGCAGCCCCGCTCACGGGGGCAATATCTACGAGCAGTACTTC. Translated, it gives CASSPAHGGNIYEQYF.

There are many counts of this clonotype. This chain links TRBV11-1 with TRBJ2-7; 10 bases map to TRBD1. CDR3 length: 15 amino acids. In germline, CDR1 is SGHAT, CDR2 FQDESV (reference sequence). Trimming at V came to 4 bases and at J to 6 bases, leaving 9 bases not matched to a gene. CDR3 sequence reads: CASSSGTGAVGEQYF. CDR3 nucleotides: TGTGCCAGCAGCTCCGGGACAGGGGCAGTAGGCGAGCAGTACTTC.

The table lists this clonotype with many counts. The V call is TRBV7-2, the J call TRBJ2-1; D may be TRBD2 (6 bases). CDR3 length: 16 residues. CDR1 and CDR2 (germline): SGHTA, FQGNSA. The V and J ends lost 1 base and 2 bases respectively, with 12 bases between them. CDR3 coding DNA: TGTGCCAGCAGCTTAGGGGGCGGGGTTGCCTACAATGAGCAGTTCTTC. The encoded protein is CASSLGGGVAYNEQFF.

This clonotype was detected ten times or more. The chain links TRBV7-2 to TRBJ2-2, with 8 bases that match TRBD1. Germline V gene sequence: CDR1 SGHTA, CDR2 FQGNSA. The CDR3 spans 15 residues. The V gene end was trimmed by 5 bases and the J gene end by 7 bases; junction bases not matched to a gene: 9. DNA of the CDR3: TGTGCCAGCAGCCCCCTTTCAGGGGGCATCGGGGAGCTGTTTTTT. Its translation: CASSPLSGGIGELFF. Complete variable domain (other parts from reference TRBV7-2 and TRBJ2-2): GAGVSQSPSNKVTEKGKDVELRCDPISGHTALYWYRQSLGQGLEFLIYFQGNSAPDKSGLPSDRFSAERTGGSVSTLTIQRTQQEDSAVYLCASSPLSGGIGELFFGEGSRLTVL.

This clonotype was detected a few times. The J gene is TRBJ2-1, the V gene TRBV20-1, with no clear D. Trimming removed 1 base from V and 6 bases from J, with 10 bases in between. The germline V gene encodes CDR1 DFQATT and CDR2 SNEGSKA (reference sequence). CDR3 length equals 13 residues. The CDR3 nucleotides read TGCAGTGCTAGAGGGCTAGTCGGCAATGAGCAGTTCTTC. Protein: CSARGLVGNEQFF.

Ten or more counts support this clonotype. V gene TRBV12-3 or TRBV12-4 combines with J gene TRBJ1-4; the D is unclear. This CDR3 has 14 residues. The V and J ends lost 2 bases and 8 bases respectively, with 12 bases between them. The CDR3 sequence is CASSLTLQGEKLFF. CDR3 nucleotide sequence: TGTGCCAGCAGTTTAACCCTTCAAGGGGAAAAACTGTTTTTT.

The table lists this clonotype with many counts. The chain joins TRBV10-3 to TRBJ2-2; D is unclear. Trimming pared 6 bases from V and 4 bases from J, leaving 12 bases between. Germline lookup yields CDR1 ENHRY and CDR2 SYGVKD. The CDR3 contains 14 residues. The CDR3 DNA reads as TGTGCCATCAGGGAATCGGGCACCACCGGGGAGCTGTTTTTT. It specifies CAIRESGTTGELFF.